This entry concerns a single TCR beta chain. Seattle patient enrollment occurred during active infection, with longitudinal follow-up thereafter. The CDR3 length is 15 residues. Germline-derived CDR1 and CDR2 are SGHDT and YYEEEE. Trimming pared 2 bases from V and 8 bases from J, leaving 14 bases between. This sample was taken from a study of blood T cell repertoires in COVID-19. For the study at large: Collection of acute and convalescent COVID-19 samples took place in the United States, Italy and Spain. Sources were T cells, B-cell-depleted T cells, or PBMCs; the material itself was cDNA or gDNA.

Authors' processing steps: Amplified reference gene primers provided the basis for estimating nucleated cell counts. The method was immunoSEQ multiplex PCR; TCRdb's version includes in-frame clones alone and lacks a portion of them. Clone size and V and J calls were adopted from that table, with D and trimming inferred from the DNA. This sample has around 260,000 clones, with about 91% found just once. The clonotype comes from a young adult with COVID-19, enrolled during active disease. V gene TRBV5-6 combines with J gene TRBJ1-6; D not certain. The source material was peripheral blood. CDR3 DNA: TGTGCCAGCAGCTTTCTGACTAGAAAGGATTCACCCCTCCACTTT. Translation: CASSFLTRKDSPLHF.